A selection of T cell receptor beta chains follows, all from one sample in a study of T cells after posttransplantation cyclophosphamide. The protocol was immunoSEQ multiplex PCR, while the TCRdb copy is restricted to in-frame clones and leaves out a portion. There are 9,000 to 10,000 clones in the sample; around nine tenths occur only once, and around a quarter lies in the top ten. Sequenced here: PBMCs, sampled after an allogeneic stem cell transplant with a calcineurin inhibitor and methotrexate. These receptors originate from a male patient in his thirties who received an allogeneic stem cell transplant from an unrelated donor, was CMV-positive, and had no GVHD. These T cells may partly come from the graft donor. Both conserved end residues are part of each CDR3.

TRBV7-3,CASSPGLPGYTDTQYF
TRBV6-5,CASSARGSRREQYF
TRBV6-5,CASSPSGRASHEQFF
TRBV7-2,CASSFGGTPGYTF
TRBV6-1,CASSEDTASGNTIYF
TRBV5-1,CASSLADSGLAGGRELFF
TRBV6-5,CASSYGPSGRYNEQFF
TRBV4-1,CASSQDREKQFF
TRBV6-5,CASSLDRDQPQHF
TRBV6-5,CASSTGSNQPQHF
TRBV5-1,CASSPMKTSGSRSKNIQYF
TRBV28,CASSDGTGDYEQYF
TRBV5-1,CASSFVSGSANEQFF
TRBV7-3,CASSLTFGTGRAGELFF
TRBV18,CASSTSVDGELFF
TRBV11-2,CASSIQQGNTEAFF
TRBV9,CASSRTSGAYNEQFF
TRBV7-6,CASRSGGLNTGELFF
TRBV7-3,CASSRRQGTDTQYF
TRBV5-1,CASSLTSGRRLGGNEQFF
TRBV27,CASSFGSGEQFF
TRBV5-4,CASSSVVGSGLGEQFF
TRBV10-1,CASRDGRGASGANVLTF
TRBV7-2,CASSLMRLANTGELFF
TRBV5-4,CASSLLAERYNEQFF
TRBV9,CASSPGSEQFF
TRBV7-2,CASTFTPLTLAKNIQYF
TRBV7-6,CASSVQGRGTDTQYF
TRBV28,CASVMTGGSYNEQFF
TRBV5-1,CASSWTVDTGELFF
TRBV7-9,CASSFTSEQETQYF
TRBV9,CASSPGQGYNQPQHF
TRBV7-3,CASSPTGLNTEAFF
TRBV9,CASSGGTSGSRNEQFF
TRBV18,CASSPMGQADQPQHF
TRBV29-1,CSAGTGEGREQFF
TRBV27,CASSLRNDVGLDYEQYF
TRBV30,CAWSVGQGSTNEKLFF
TRBV5-1,CASSFAGGAGELFF
TRBV6-5,CASRGLAGVGEQFF
TRBV15,CATSRDKGTGELFF
TRBV5-6,CASSSTGQDQPQHF
TRBV6-6,CASTRDKGDHEQFF
TRBV7-8,CASSTRADLGAFF
TRBV6-5,CANRHDLEGEQFF
TRBV28,CASSLRVCYGYTF
TRBV4-3,CASSQGGQPGLAGGPYTGELFF
TRBV6-1,CASTEAGSGPYGYTF
TRBV27,CASSPAPAGAEIF
TRBV28,CASSLSSVQETQYF
TRBV7-3,CASSAVATDTQYF
TRBV6-5,CASRKQAIQETQYF
TRBV9,CASGTNSYNEQFF
TRBV28,CVTRTSGYNEQFF
TRBV19,CASSIWGGNQPQHF
TRBV19,CASSKGSRAVFQETQYF